This T cell receptor (beta chain) was observed in a study of T-cell reconstitution after alpha-beta-depleted transplantation in children. Unique molecular identifiers were incorporated into the prepared TCRbeta library. MiXCR, applied by TCRdb to the PCR reads, yields one record per CDR3 protein. The table records approximately 1,000,000 distinct CDR3 sequences, roughly 29% of them present only once. This clonotype has only one observation. Its antigen is not identified. The CDR3 consists of 12 residues. The V gene's germline CDR1 is LNHNV and CDR2 YYDKDF (reference sequence). The V gene lost 6 bases and the J gene lost 8 bases, with 11 bases spanning the gap. Study-wide findings and caveats: Several hundred graft clones that had expanded were reportedly the source of alpha-beta T cells about two months after transplant. Where some patients showed high TCRbeta diversity at day 60, it came from recipient T cells and thymic progenitors that had survived. Newly generated T cells supplied most T-cell counts and diversity one year post-transplant.

The specimen was PBMCs, mostly from graft donor cells, collected 360 days after TCRalphabeta/CD19-depleted stem cell transplant. This sequence joins TRBV15 and TRBJ2-1; D gene ambiguous. This sequence originates from a boy less than two years old who had a stem cell transplant for SCID, so the T cells may come from the graft donor. The DNA for the CDR3 is TGTGCCACCAGTCCGATAAGGGATGAGCAGTTCTTC. Its translation is CATSPIRDEQFF.